The 21 T cell receptor beta chains listed next were all sequenced from one sample in a study of shared clonotypes between healthy human individuals. The method was immunoSEQ multiplex PCR; TCRdb's version includes in-frame clones alone and lacks a portion of them. This table has 2 million to 2.5 million clones, 85% to 95% appearing once. The material sequenced was naive CD4+ T cells sorted from blood. As for subset: CD45RA+ positively selected. These receptors all come from a man younger than 35 in good health.

In regard to this clone: A clone one base away is much larger, so this may be a read error. This sample includes further DNA sequences coding for the same CDR3. V and J are TRBV4-1 and TRBJ2-5; D is unclear. Germline CDR1 is MGHRA and CDR2 is YSYEKL. Trimming pared 0 bases from V and 11 bases from J, leaving 19 bases between. The CDR3 runs to 15 residues. The DNA for the CDR3 is TGCGCCAGCAGCCAAGACTTGGGTACTCTTGTCAAGCAGTACTTC. Amino acid sequence: CASSQDLGTLVKQYF.

The chain combines TRBV11-3 with TRBJ2-1, with D hard to call. V gave up 5 bases and J gave up 5 bases, with 13 bases separating them. Germline CDR1 reads SGHNT; CDR2 reads YENEEA. CDR3 length equals 14 residues. CDR3 sequence: CASSLKTPNNEQFF. The CDR3 region has the DNA TGTGCCAGCAGCCTTAAGACGCCTAACAATGAGCAGTTCTTC.

For the CDR3, the DNA is TGTGCCAGCAGTTTCCGGACACCCTCCTGGTCCGGCTACACCTTC. Its protein is CASSFRTPSWSGYTF. V gene TRBV28 combines with J gene TRBJ1-2; weak D call: TRBD1 (5 bases). This CDR3 is 15 amino acids long. Germline CDR1 MDHEN, CDR2 SYDVKM. The ends were cut back, 3 bases at V and 8 bases at J, with 19 bases in the middle.

Regarding this clone: This may be a read error, as it is one base from a much larger clone. Other DNA sequences in the sample encode the same CDR3. This chain links TRBV18 with TRBJ1-1; no reliable D call. Looked up from germline, CDR1 is KGHSH and CDR2 is LQKENI. V lost 5 bases and J lost 1, with 5 bases in between. This CDR3 contains 12 residues. The CDR3 loop is CASSAGNTEAFF. The DNA for the CDR3 is TGTGCCAGCTCAGCAGGGAACACTGAAGCTTTCTTT.

The chain combines TRBV20-1 with TRBJ2-7, with D tentatively TRBD2 (7 bases). There are 11 residues in the CDR3. Trimming took off 8 bases at V and 4 bases at J, with 12 bases between the two ends. CDR1 is DFQATT, CDR2 SNEGSKA, per germline (reference sequence). DNA for the CDR3: TGCAGTCCACGGGGGGCTTACGAGCAGTACTTC. Translated, it gives CSPRGAYEQYF.

The chain uses TRBV7-2 and TRBJ1-5, with unresolved D. This CDR3 is built from 13 residues. The V end lost 5 bases, the J end lost 11 bases, and 16 bases lay between the germline ends. The germline gives CDR1 SGHTA, CDR2 FQGNSA. CDR3 residues: CASSPQRTQSQHF. The CDR3 coding sequence is TGTGCCAGCAGCCCCCAACGCACGCAGTCCCAGCATTTT. The entire variable domain, with the rest obtained from reference TRBV7-2 and TRBJ1-5, is as follows: GAGVSQSPSNKVTEKGKDVELRCDPISGHTALYWYRQSLGQGLEFLIYFQGNSAPDKSGLPSDRFSAERTGGSVSTLTIQRTQQEDSAVYLCASSPQRTQSQHFGDGTRLSIL.

The chain uses TRBV5-1 and TRBJ1-6; 8 bases are a match to TRBD1. The CDR3 has 14 amino acids. Germline lookup yields CDR1 SGHRS and CDR2 YFSETQ. V lost 2 bases and J lost 9; bases outside the gene matches: 4. The CDR3 reads CASSFGQGSSPLHF. The CDR3 DNA reads as TGCGCCAGCAGCTTTGGACAGGGTAGTTCACCCCTCCACTTT.

The genes are TRBV19 and TRBJ2-5; TRBD2 might be the D (5 bases). The CDR3 loop spans 15 amino acids. V shed 5 bases and J shed 3 bases, with 16 bases lying between them. The germline gives CDR1 LNHDA, CDR2 SQIVND (reference sequence). CDR3 sequence (DNA): TGTGCCAGTAGTGGAGGCGGGCTGACGGAAGAGACCCAGTACTTC. Translation: CASSGGGLTEETQYF.

This chain joins TRBV6-1 and TRBJ1-1; the D gene is possibly TRBD1 (5 bases). Trimming shortened V by 3 bases and J by 6 bases, and 8 bases separated the two germline ends. Germline CDR1 MNHNS, CDR2 SASEGT. CDR3 length equals 12 residues. The CDR3 here is CASSDRAPEAFF. The CDR3 DNA reads as TGTGCCAGCAGTGACAGGGCCCCTGAAGCTTTCTTT.

The rearrangement joins TRBV9 to TRBJ2-1; weak D call: TRBD1 (5 bases). The CDR3 extends over 15 amino acids. The germline V gene has CDR1 SGDLS and CDR2 YYNGEE. V shed 0 bases and J shed 2 bases, with 9 bases lying between them. The CDR3 here is CASSVEGLAYNEQFF. DNA for the CDR3: TGTGCCAGCAGCGTAGAGGGGCTAGCCTACAATGAGCAGTTCTTC.

This clone was detected only once. The V and J genes are TRBV4-1 and TRBJ1-5; no definite D call. Trimming removed 5 bases at V and 3 bases at J, with 8 bases between. From germline, CDR1 is MGHRA and CDR2 YSYEKL. CDR3 length: 13 amino acids. Here the CDR3 DNA reads TGCGCCAGCAGCGTAGGCCTCAATCAGCCCCAGCATTTT. It yields the protein CASSVGLNQPQHF.

This chain joins TRBV4-1 and TRBJ2-2; 7 nucleotides match TRBD1. Looked up from germline, CDR1 is MGHRA and CDR2 is YSYEKL. Trimming removed 2 bases from V and 3 bases from J; junction bases left unmatched: 3. The CDR3 spans 15 residues. The CDR3 here is CASSQQDRDTGELFF. DNA for the CDR3: TGCGCCAGCAGCCAACAAGACAGGGACACCGGGGAGCTGTTTTTT.

This chain links TRBV7-3 with TRBJ1-2, with D maybe TRBD1 (6 bases). The germline V gene encodes CDR1 SGHTA and CDR2 FQGTGA. This CDR3 region has 15 residues. Trimming took 0 bases from V and 6 from J, leaving 14 bases between them. Here the CDR3 DNA reads TGTGCCAGCAGCTTAACGCCGGCAGGGGAGAATGGCTACACCTTC. Residues: CASSLTPAGENGYTF.

The chain combines TRBV2 with TRBJ2-7; 9 nucleotides match TRBD2. Germline assignment: CDR1 SNHLY and CDR2 FYNNEI. This CDR3 is built from 15 residues. V trimming: 3 bases; J trimming: 7 bases; junction bases outside the gene matches: 10. DNA for the CDR3: TGTGCCAGCAGTGATCAGCGGGGGGCGCCGGGGGAGCAGTACTTC. Translating it yields CASSDQRGAPGEQYF.

The chain links TRBV10-3 to TRBJ1-4, with TRBD1 as a possible D gene (6 bases). The CDR3 length is 14 residues. Trimming pared 4 bases from V and 14 bases from J, leaving 20 bases between. Looked up from germline, CDR1 is ENHRY and CDR2 is SYGVKD. CDR3 coding DNA: TGTGCCATCAGTGGCGGGGGCCTCCAATCGGGGCTGTTTTTT. Protein sequence: CAISGGGLQSGLFF.

The J gene is TRBJ2-5, the V gene TRBV18; no clear D gene. Trimming pared 2 bases from V and 3 bases from J, leaving 10 bases between. Germline CDR1 reads KGHSH; CDR2 reads LQKENI. This CDR3 contains 14 residues. The CDR3 bases are TGTGCCAGCTCACCAAATGTGGGAAAAGAGACCCAGTACTTC. Protein sequence: CASSPNVGKETQYF.

The chain is built from TRBV19 and TRBJ2-2; 7 bases match TRBD2. This CDR3 has 15 amino acids. CDR1 and CDR2 from the germline V gene are LNHDA and SQIVND (reference sequence). V shed 4 bases, J shed 4 bases, and the junction held 6 bases outside the gene matches. The CDR3 DNA sequence: TGTGCCAGTAGTACTCGGACTAGACGCACCGGGGAGCTGTTTTTT. It codes for CASSTRTRRTGELFF.

This rearrangement joins TRBV30 to TRBJ2-1; D not resolved. Trimming took off 1 base at V and 0 bases at J, with 7 bases between the two ends. CDR1 is GTSNPN and CDR2 is SVGIG in the germline V gene (reference sequence). The CDR3 has 14 residues. The CDR3, as DNA: TGTGCCTGGAGTGGGGCGAGCTCCTACAATGAGCAGTTCTTC. Its protein is CAWSGASSYNEQFF.

The genes are TRBV5-6 and TRBJ1-1, with D possibly TRBD1 on 5 matching bases. There are 16 residues in the CDR3. CDR1 is SGHDT, CDR2 YYEEEE, per germline. V gave up 3 bases and J gave up 5 bases, with 20 bases separating them. Here the CDR3 reads CASSYTTGPIGTEAFF. CDR3 in DNA: TGTGCCAGCAGCTATACGACGGGGCCAATAGGGACTGAAGCTTTCTTT.

The gene calls are TRBV7-9 and TRBJ1-1; D is possibly TRBD1 (5 bases). Germline values: CDR1 SEHNR, CDR2 FQNEAQ (reference sequence). The CDR3 runs to 16 residues. The germline V and J ends were trimmed by 2 bases and 5 bases, with 18 bases remaining between them. CDR3 coding DNA: TGTGCCAGCAGCTTAATAGGATACTCGGGGGAAACTGAAGCTTTCTTT. It is translated as CASSLIGYSGETEAFF.

This clone was recorded only once. This chain links TRBV27 with TRBJ1-6, with D perhaps matching TRBD1 (6 bases). Germline lookup yields CDR1 MNHEY and CDR2 SMNVEV (reference sequence). This CDR3 is 15 amino acids long. V was trimmed by 5 bases and J by 11 bases, leaving 19 bases between them. As DNA, the CDR3 is TGTGCCAGCAGTCCCCTCAGCAGGGGCGAGGCACCCCTCCACTTT. Residues: CASSPLSRGEAPLHF.